This T cell receptor beta chain is from a study of blood T cell repertoires in COVID-19. Donors were grouped by their self-reported clinical history. Produced via immunoSEQ multiplex PCR; TCRdb's table is partial and in-frame only. The sample has a few hundred thousand clones, 65% to 90% seen once. The CDR3 length is 12 residues. CDR1 and CDR2 (germline): KGHDR, SFDVKD. V dropped 6 bases and J dropped 8 bases, with 12 bases sitting between them. The clonotype was recovered from a woman aged 40-49 years with acute COVID-19. V and J are TRBV24-1 and TRBJ1-2; no clear D. The sequencing sample was made of PBMCs or T cells enriched from blood (not recorded which). CDR3 nucleotides: TGTGCCACCAGTTCTAGGGAGGTAGGCTACACCTTC. Protein sequence: CATSSREVGYTF.